The 25 T cell receptor beta chains reported below all come from one sample, sequenced in a study of blood T cell repertoires in COVID-19. Generated by immunoSEQ multiplex PCR, the TCRdb table keeps only in-frame clones and is missing some. The sample lists 100,000 to 150,000 clones, over 75% seen once, with approximately 2% in the top ten. Source material: peripheral blood. Every receptor here comes from a man in his sixties or seventies with active COVID-19.

This clone was recorded a few times. The chain employs TRBV18 and TRBJ2-1; D perhaps matches TRBD1 (5 bases). Germline V gives CDR1 KGHSH, CDR2 LQKENI. The ends were cut back, 3 bases at V and 6 bases at J, with 15 bases in the middle. This CDR3 has 15 amino acids. CDR3 sequence (DNA): TGTGCCAGCTCACCGGGGCAGTTAGCTTCCAATGAGCAGTTCTTC. Translating it yields CASSPGQLASNEQFF.

The chain has TRBV28 and TRBJ1-1, with 7 positions matching TRBD1. CDR1 is MDHEN and CDR2 is SYDVKM in the germline V gene. CDR3 length equals 16 residues. The V and J ends lost 4 bases and 2 bases, in that order; junction bases with no gene match: 10. CDR3: CASSSRDSGLNTEAFF. CDR3 DNA sequence: TGTGCCAGCAGTTCCAGGGACAGCGGGCTTAACACTGAAGCTTTCTTT.

The J gene is TRBJ2-5, the V gene TRBV7-9; D not certain. The CDR3 has 14 residues. Trimming stripped 5 bases from V and 7 bases from J, with 17 bases between. The germline CDR1 and CDR2 sequences are SEHNR and FQNEAQ (reference sequence). The CDR3 protein is CASSPPAFLGTQYF. The CDR3 coding sequence is TGTGCCAGCAGCCCTCCCGCTTTCCTAGGGACCCAGTACTTC.

The chain couples TRBV3-1 (or the pseudogene TRBV3-2) to TRBJ2-6; a possible D gene is TRBD1 (6 bases). V lost 2 bases, J lost 0 bases, and 11 bases lay in between. The CDR3 consists of 17 residues. The germline CDR1 and CDR2 sequences are LGHDT and YNNKEL (reference sequence). Written as DNA, the CDR3 is TGTGCCAGCAGCCAACCACGGACAGTCTCTGGGGCCAACGTCCTGACTTTC. As protein: CASSQPRTVSGANVLTF.

This rearrangement joins TRBV7-9 to TRBJ2-3; D perhaps matches TRBD1 (5 bases). Germline V CDR1 and CDR2: SEHNR, FQNEAQ (reference sequence). V was trimmed by 5 bases and J by 2 bases, leaving 8 bases between them. This CDR3 has 13 residues. CDR3 protein: CASSVDITDTQYF. DNA of the CDR3: TGTGCCAGCAGCGTGGACATCACAGATACGCAGTATTTT.

The chain recombines TRBV28 with TRBJ2-1, with 15 bases that match TRBD2. The CDR3 contains 13 residues. CDR1 and CDR2 (germline): MDHEN, SYDVKM. V was pared by 8 bases and J by 8 bases, with 1 base of the junction left unmatched. The CDR3 protein is CASGLAGGYEQFF. The CDR3 DNA follows: TGTGCCAGCGGACTAGCGGGAGGGTATGAGCAGTTCTTC.

This clone was picked up one time. The chain carries TRBV6-5 and TRBJ2-1, with 13 positions matching TRBD2. Germline V gene data show CDR1 as MNHEY and CDR2 as SVGAGI. Trimming removed 6 bases from V and 10 bases from J; junction bases left unmatched: 9. The CDR3 extends over 15 amino acids. This CDR3 reads CASSGRTSGSREQFF. The CDR3 coding sequence is TGTGCCAGCAGCGGGCGGACTAGCGGGAGTCGGGAGCAGTTCTTC.

This rearrangement joins TRBV5-1 to TRBJ2-7; D call uncertain. Per the germline V gene, CDR1 is SGHRS and CDR2 is YFSETQ. The CDR3 totals 13 residues. V was pared by 3 bases and J by 0 bases, with 7 bases between. CDR3 sequence reads: CASSSGSSYEQYF. The CDR3, as DNA: TGCGCCAGCAGCTCCGGGTCCTCCTACGAGCAGTACTTC.

This chain joins TRBV18 and TRBJ2-7; TRBD1 agrees at 9 bases. V gave up 4 bases and J gave up 6 bases; unmatched junction bases: 4. This CDR3 is built from 13 residues. The V gene's germline CDR1 is KGHSH and CDR2 LQKENI. CDR3 DNA sequence: TGTGCCAGCTCACGACAGGGACAGGGCGAGCAGTACTTC. Translating gives CASSRQGQGEQYF.

The chain employs TRBV7-2 and TRBJ2-7, with D possibly TRBD2 on 5 matching bases. Trimming shortened V by 0 bases and J by 0 bases, and 9 bases separated the two germline ends. Germline-derived CDR1 and CDR2 are SGHTA and FQGNSA. The CDR3 covers 15 residues. CDR3 sequence (DNA): TGTGCCAGCAGCTTAGCGTCTGGGAGCTCCTACGAGCAGTACTTC. Translating it yields CASSLASGSSYEQYF.

The rearrangement links TRBV19 to TRBJ2-3; D may be TRBD1 (6 bases). Trimming cost V 5 bases and J 6 bases, with 18 bases left between them. CDR1 is LNHDA and CDR2 is SQIVND in the germline V gene (reference sequence). The CDR3 loop spans 15 amino acids. CDR3 amino acids: CASSQTSQGRDTQYF. The DNA of the CDR3 is TGTGCCAGTAGTCAGACCTCACAGGGTAGGGATACGCAGTATTTT.

The count of this clone is one. The chain couples TRBV24-1 to TRBJ2-2; no clear D gene. This CDR3 contains 14 residues. V lost 7 bases and J lost 1, with 9 bases in between. Germline CDR1 KGHDR, CDR2 SFDVKD. The CDR3, as DNA: TGTGCCACCAGCAGGCTCGGGAACACCGGGGAGCTGTTTTTT. Protein: CATSRLGNTGELFF.

V is TRBV7-9 and J is TRBJ2-7, with a tentative D call TRBD2 (6 bases). The V gene lost 5 bases and the J gene lost 2 bases, with 13 bases spanning the gap. Germline CDR1 reads SEHNR; CDR2 reads FQNEAQ (reference sequence). The length of the CDR3 is 14 residues. Here the CDR3 reads CASSPRGSPYEQYF. As DNA, the CDR3 is TGTGCCAGCAGCCCCCGGGGGAGCCCCTACGAGCAGTACTTC. Looking up the rest from reference TRBV7-9 and TRBJ2-7 gives the full variable domain: DTGVSQNPRHKITKRGQNVTFRCDPISEHNRLYWYRQTLGQGPEFLTYFQNEAQLEKSRLLSDRFSAERPKGSFSTLEIQRTEQGDSAMYLCASSPRGSPYEQYFGPGTRLTVT.

The rearrangement uses TRBV2 and TRBJ1-2, with D perhaps matching TRBD1 (6 bases). This CDR3 region has 13 residues. CDR1 is SNHLY, CDR2 FYNNEI, per germline. V gave up 3 bases and J gave up 2 bases, with 7 bases separating them. The CDR3 DNA sequence: TGTGCCAGCAGTGAGAGGGGGAACTATGGCTACACCTTC. Translating it yields CASSERGNYGYTF.

This chain joins TRBV6-4 and TRBJ1-1; no clear D. The CDR3 contains 16 residues. Trimming left V 0 bases short and J 7 bases short, with 18 bases between. CDR1 and CDR2 from the germline V gene are MRHNA and SNTAGT. CDR3 sequence reads: CASSDSEQSEEVEAFF. CDR3 DNA sequence: TGTGCCAGCAGTGACTCGGAACAGAGTGAGGAGGTTGAAGCTTTCTTT.

The V and J genes are TRBV6-5 and TRBJ1-2; TRBD1 is a possible D gene (6 bases). The CDR3 sequence is 12 residues long. Trimming left V 3 bases short and J 5 bases short, with 7 bases between. Germline CDR1 and CDR2: MNHEY and SVGAGI. CDR3 sequence (DNA): TGTGCCAGCAGTTATAGGGGGTATGGCTACACCTTC. Translation: CASSYRGYGYTF.

The chain carries TRBV2 and TRBJ1-2; D might be TRBD1 (6 bases). CDR3 length equals 15 residues. Trimming left V 1 base short and J 6 bases short, with 15 bases between. Germline lookup yields CDR1 SNHLY and CDR2 FYNNEI. The CDR3 DNA reads TGTGCCAGCAGTGAAGAGGGGACAAGGGATAATGGCTACACCTTC. This sequence encodes CASSEEGTRDNGYTF.

This sequence joins TRBV10-2 and TRBJ2-7; weak D call: TRBD2 (6 bases). Deletions cut 6 bases from V and 2 bases from J, with 14 bases between. The CDR3 runs to 14 residues. Germline lookup yields CDR1 WSHSY and CDR2 SAAADI. CDR3 protein: CASSDRGIAYEQYF. As DNA, the CDR3 is TGCGCCAGCAGCGATCGCGGGATCGCCTACGAGCAGTACTTC.

The chain recombines TRBV5-1 with TRBJ2-1; D gene uncertain. CDR1 is SGHRS, CDR2 YFSETQ, per germline. This CDR3 contains 12 residues. With 0 bases removed from V and 9 bases from J, the gap between germline ends came to 7 bases. CDR3 residues: CASSLGAREQFF. CDR3 DNA: TGCGCCAGCAGCTTGGGAGCGCGTGAGCAGTTCTTC.

The V call is TRBV5-1, the J call TRBJ2-3; 8 nucleotides match TRBD1. V was pared by 0 bases and J by 1 base, with 4 bases of the junction left unmatched. Germline V gene data show CDR1 as SGHRS and CDR2 as YFSETQ. CDR3 size: 16 residues. Here the CDR3 DNA reads TGCGCCAGCAGCTTGGCCCTACAGGGGGGCACAGATACGCAGTATTTT. Its protein is CASSLALQGGTDTQYF.

The genes are TRBV7-2 and TRBJ2-2, with 12 bases aligning to TRBD2. The CDR3 extends over 17 amino acids. Germline-derived CDR1 and CDR2 are SGHTA and FQGNSA. V shed 5 bases, J shed 5 bases, and the junction held 9 bases outside the gene matches. CDR3 region: CASSPRTSGMRTGELFF. CDR3 bases: TGTGCCAGCAGCCCCCGGACTAGCGGGATGAGGACCGGGGAGCTGTTTTTT.

The chain recombines TRBV6-1 with TRBJ2-5; 11 bases fit TRBD2. CDR3 length equals 15 residues. Germline loops: CDR1 MNHNS, CDR2 SASEGT. Trimming took 3 bases from V and 4 from J; bases not matched to a gene: 4. The CDR3 nucleotides read TGTGCCAGCAGTGATCTAGGACTAGCGGGAGAGACCCAGTACTTC. Amino acid sequence: CASSDLGLAGETQYF.

This chain's CDR3 is CASSNGGNQPQHF. In DNA form, the CDR3 reads TGTGCCAGCAGTAACGGGGGAAATCAGCCCCAGCATTTT. The chain couples TRBV6-2 or TRBV6-3 to TRBJ1-5, with D perhaps TRBD1 (5 bases). The CDR3 has 13 amino acids. CDR1 and CDR2 from the germline V gene are MNHEY and SVGEGT. Trimming cost V 5 bases and J 4 bases, with 9 bases left between them.

The chain carries TRBV28 and TRBJ2-1; 8 nucleotides agree with TRBD2. CDR1 is MDHEN and CDR2 is SYDVKM in the germline V gene. There are 16 residues in the CDR3. Trimming removed 6 bases from V and 0 bases from J; junction bases left unmatched: 7. The CDR3 bases are TGTGCCAGCAGGGAACTAGCGGTACCCTCCTACAATGAGCAGTTCTTC. This encodes CASRELAVPSYNEQFF.

The chain has TRBV19 and TRBJ2-7; TRBD1 matches at 9 bases. Germline values: CDR1 LNHDA, CDR2 SQIVND (reference sequence). Losses at the gene ends were 6 bases for V and 2 bases for J; bases not matched to a gene: 5. The CDR3 is 14 residues long. Here the CDR3 DNA reads TGTGCCAGTAGCCTCGGGACAGGGACCTACGAGCAGTACTTC. It translates to CASSLGTGTYEQYF.